Each of the 19 T cell receptor beta chains below was sequenced from the same sample in a study of cytomegalovirus exposure and HLA in healthy donors. PCR primers comprised 60 Vbeta and 13 Jbeta primers. TCRdb's copy holds only in-frame clones and misses some; the assay was immunoSEQ multiplex PCR. The table has 170,000 or so clones, roughly 80% seen once. Sequencing used PBMCs. These TCRs come from a man over 45 in good health and CMV-seronegative.

This clone was picked up one time. The rearrangement joins TRBV27 to TRBJ2-7, with 8 bases aligning to TRBD1. The J segment lost 3 bases and the V segment lost 6 bases, leaving 10 bases of the junction unmatched. The CDR3 contains 15 residues. The germline CDR1 and CDR2 sequences are MNHEY and SMNVEV (reference sequence). The CDR3 protein is CASSPRRGRDYEQYF. The CDR3 DNA follows: TGTGCCAGCAGCCCGCGCAGGGGGCGCGACTACGAGCAGTACTTC.

This chain links TRBV30 with TRBJ2-3, with D maybe TRBD2 (5 bases). CDR1 and CDR2 from the germline V gene are GTSNPN and SVGIG (reference sequence). The CDR3 spans 13 residues. The V and J ends lost 0 bases and 6 bases respectively, with 10 bases between them. CDR3 amino acids: CAWSVGWEDTQYF. CDR3 bases: TGTGCCTGGAGTGTGGGTTGGGAGGATACGCAGTATTTT.

The CDR3 here is CAIARDRRTSYEQYF. CDR3 nucleotides: TGTGCCATCGCCCGGGACAGACGAACTTCCTACGAGCAGTACTTC. The V call is TRBV6-5, the J call TRBJ2-7, with 7 positions matching TRBD1. V dropped 10 bases and J dropped 1; count of bases not matched to a gene: 13. This CDR3 has 15 amino acids. Looked up from germline, CDR1 is MNHEY and CDR2 is SVGAGI.

The CDR3, as DNA: TGTGCCAGCAGCGACAGGCCAGGGCCTGAGACCCAGTACTTC. Amino acid sequence: CASSDRPGPETQYF. The V gene is TRBV6-1, the J gene TRBJ2-5; maybe TRBD1 (6 bases). Germline V gene sequence: CDR1 MNHNS, CDR2 SASEGT. CDR3 length equals 14 residues. V was pared by 6 bases and J by 5 bases, with 16 bases between.

The CDR3 DNA reads TGTGCCAGCAGCTGGTTGAGTAGCGGGAGGGCCTCCGGGGAGCTGTTTTTT. Its protein is CASSWLSSGRASGELFF. This chain links TRBV13 with TRBJ2-2; TRBD2 matches 11 bases. The CDR3 has 17 residues. Unmatched junction bases numbered 10, after V lost 4 bases and J lost 6 bases. Looked up from germline, CDR1 is PRHDT and CDR2 is FYEKMQ (reference sequence).

This clone was seen more than once but under ten times. The chain uses TRBV6-6 and TRBJ1-3, with D unresolved. From germline, CDR1 is MNHNY and CDR2 SVGAGI (reference sequence). V lost 2 bases and J lost 0, with 8 bases in between. The CDR3 runs to 15 residues. Here the CDR3 reads CASSYELFSGNTIYF. Written as DNA, the CDR3 is TGTGCCAGCAGTTACGAGCTATTCTCTGGAAACACCATATATTTT.

Concerning this clone: The junction departs from germline at one end; a sequencing error may be responsible. This sequence joins TRBV7-7 and TRBJ2-2, with 7 bases identical to TRBD1. From germline, CDR1 is SSHAT and CDR2 FNYEAQ (reference sequence). The CDR3 is 16 amino acids. CDR3 protein: CASSPNRQGTAGELFF. Here the CDR3 DNA reads TGTGCTAGCAGCCCGAACCGACAGGGTACGGCCGGGGAGCTGTTTTTT.

The chain joins TRBV10-3 to TRBJ1-1; 10 nucleotides align to TRBD1. Germline CDR1 ENHRY, CDR2 SYGVKD. The CDR3 contains 13 residues. The J segment lost 7 bases and the V segment lost 6 bases, leaving 5 bases of the junction unmatched. The DNA of the CDR3 is TGTGCCATCAGGGCGACAGGGGGCGATGAAGCTTTCTTT. Amino acids: CAIRATGGDEAFF.

The chain joins TRBV7-9 to TRBJ1-4; D is perhaps TRBD1 (6 bases). Germline-derived CDR1 and CDR2 are SEHNR and FQNEAQ (reference sequence). The CDR3 is 17 amino acids. Trimming left V 1 base short and J 7 bases short, with 19 bases between. CDR3 region: CASSLGSGGANGEKLFF. CDR3 DNA: TGTGCCAGCAGCTTAGGTTCGGGGGGGGCAAATGGTGAAAAACTGTTTTTT.

This chain uses TRBV30 with TRBJ1-2; TRBD1 matches at 10 bases. The ends lost 5 bases at V and 4 bases at J; junction bases unmatched: 4. This CDR3 is built from 13 residues. Germline CDR1 GTSNPN, CDR2 SVGIG (reference sequence). Here the CDR3 reads CAWQRTGGYGYTF. The CDR3 DNA sequence: TGTGCCTGGCAGAGGACAGGGGGCTATGGCTACACCTTC.

The chain has TRBV7-9 and TRBJ2-7; possibly TRBD1 for D (6 bases). The CDR3 length is 14 residues. V was shortened by 5 bases and J by 0 bases, with 11 bases between the two germline ends. Germline assignment: CDR1 SEHNR and CDR2 FQNEAQ (reference sequence). Written as DNA, the CDR3 is TGTGCCAGCAGCCCCCTGGGGGCCTCCTACGAGCAGTACTTC. The encoded protein is CASSPLGASYEQYF.

The genes are TRBV5-1 and TRBJ2-5; tentatively, D is TRBD2 (6 bases). From germline, CDR1 is SGHRS and CDR2 YFSETQ. This CDR3 is built from 15 residues. V shed 0 bases and J shed 4 bases, with 13 bases lying between them. The CDR3 DNA follows: TGCGCCAGCAGCTTGGGAGGGCTAGCGACAGAGACCCAGTACTTC. It codes for CASSLGGLATETQYF.

This chain connects TRBV19 to TRBJ2-7, with 12 bases matching TRBD2. This CDR3 has 15 amino acids. Trimming removed 3 bases from V and 4 bases from J; junction bases left unmatched: 4. Germline CDR1 reads LNHDA; CDR2 reads SQIVND (reference sequence). CDR3 in DNA: TGTGCCAGTAGTATCACTAGCGGGGGGAATTACGAGCAGTACTTC. Translating gives CASSITSGGNYEQYF.

The rearrangement uses TRBV6-5 and TRBJ1-1, with D maybe TRBD1 (5 bases). CDR3 length equals 12 residues. Germline V gives CDR1 MNHEY, CDR2 SVGAGI. Trimming cost V 11 bases and J 4 bases, with 14 bases left between them. The CDR3 spells CAARGVSTEAFF. The DNA of the CDR3 is TGTGCCGCCCGGGGGGTTTCCACTGAAGCTTTCTTT.

The genes are TRBV18 and TRBJ2-2; D might be TRBD2 (6 bases). Between the trimmed V and J ends, which lost 6 bases and 3 bases, there was a span of 14 bases. The germline V gene has CDR1 KGHSH and CDR2 LQKENI. The CDR3 loop spans 15 amino acids. The CDR3 bases are TGTGCCAGCTCGCCCTCTTGGAGGGACACCGGGGAGCTGTTTTTT. This translates into CASSPSWRDTGELFF.

On this clone: Germline and junction disagree at one end, which may indicate a read error. The chain recombines TRBV29-1 with TRBJ2-1, with 8 positions matching TRBD1. Germline CDR1 reads SQVTM; CDR2 reads ANQGSEA. This CDR3 has 15 amino acids. The CDR3: CSARTQGASDNEQFF. The CDR3 DNA reads TGCAGCGCTAGAACCCAGGGGGCCTCCGACAATGAGCAGTTCTTC.

The chain combines TRBV15 with TRBJ2-5, with 9 bases that match TRBD2. Germline V CDR1 and CDR2: LNHNV, YYDKDF (reference sequence). The V and J ends lost 1 base and 6 bases, in that order; junction bases with no gene match: 6. This CDR3 contains 15 residues. CDR3 amino acids: CATSRVAGVGKTQYF. In nucleotides, the CDR3 is TGTGCCACCAGCAGAGTAGCGGGAGTGGGTAAGACCCAGTACTTC. Using reference TRBV15 and TRBJ2-5 for the parts outside the CDR3, the full variable domain is DAMVIQNPRYQVTQFGKPVTLSCSQTLNHNVMYWYQQKSSQAPKLLFHYYDKDFNNEADTPDNFQSRRPNTSFCFLDIRSPGLGDTAMYLCATSRVAGVGKTQYFGPGTRLLVL.

As for this clone: An end of the junction differs from the germline gene, which may be a read error. The chain links TRBV7-9 to TRBJ1-6, with a tentative D call TRBD1 (6 bases). The CDR3 covers 19 residues. The germline V gene encodes CDR1 SEHNR and CDR2 FQNEAQ (reference sequence). In DNA form, the CDR3 reads TGTTCCAGCAGCCAGGTCCCCGTCAGGGGCCCTATCTATAATTCACCCCTCCACTTT. Encoded protein: CSSSQVPVRGPIYNSPLHF.

The chain's CDR3 is CASRTGLNSPLHF. DNA for the CDR3: TGTGCCAGCAGAACAGGGTTGAATTCACCCCTCCACTTT. The V and J genes are TRBV6-6 and TRBJ1-6; TRBD1 might be the D (6 bases). This CDR3 is 13 amino acids long. The germline V and J ends were trimmed by 6 bases and 7 bases, with 10 bases remaining between them. The germline CDR1 and CDR2 sequences are MNHNY and SVGAGI (reference sequence).